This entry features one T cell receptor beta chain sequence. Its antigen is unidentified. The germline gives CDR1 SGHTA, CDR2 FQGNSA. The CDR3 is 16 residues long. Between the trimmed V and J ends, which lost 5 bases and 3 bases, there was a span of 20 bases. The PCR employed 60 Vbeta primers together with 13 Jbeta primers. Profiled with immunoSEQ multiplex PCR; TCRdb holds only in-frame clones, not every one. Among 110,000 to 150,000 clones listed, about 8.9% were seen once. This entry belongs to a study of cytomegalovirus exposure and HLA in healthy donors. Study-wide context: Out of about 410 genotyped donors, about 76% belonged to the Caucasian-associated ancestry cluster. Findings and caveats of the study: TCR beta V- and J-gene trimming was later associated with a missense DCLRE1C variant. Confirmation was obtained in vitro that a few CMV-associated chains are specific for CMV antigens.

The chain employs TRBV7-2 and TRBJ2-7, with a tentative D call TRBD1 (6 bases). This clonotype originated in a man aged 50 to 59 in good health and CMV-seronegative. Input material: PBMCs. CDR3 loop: CASSREGQSGFYEQYF. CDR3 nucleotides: TGTGCCAGCAGCCGGGAAGGACAGTCCGGGTTCTACGAGCAGTACTTC. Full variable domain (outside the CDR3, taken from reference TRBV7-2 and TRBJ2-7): GAGVSQSPSNKVTEKGKDVELRCDPISGHTALYWYRQSLGQGLEFLIYFQGNSAPDKSGLPSDRFSAERTGGSVSTLTIQRTQQEDSAVYLCASSREGQSGFYEQYFGPGTRLTVT.